This T cell receptor (beta chain) is from a study of shared clonotypes between healthy human individuals (dated by TCRdb to 2020 to 2022). About the investigation overall: A couple of women and a few men aged 18 to 49 years were included in the cohort. Between about 0.9 and 8.9 billion PBMCs per donor were obtained by leukapheresis. To estimate repertoire size and how much clonotypes are shared between individuals, the study performed deep sequencing of blood TCR repertoires from about five healthy adults. Libraries were prepared and TCR repertoires were sequenced by different laboratories using diverse techniques, in order to increase sequencing depth and limit assay-specific biases. For each donor, CD4 naive and CD4 memory were each given three plates, CD8 naive was given two plates, and CD8 memory was given one plate. Study-level results and caveats: Incomplete sequencing was indicated by rarefaction of sorted-subset datasets, despite the large sequencing depth. Because the study included a small number of donors, the genetic and exposure-history diversity represented was limited. Clonotypes shared by all four sorted-subset donors showed higher generation probabilities than non-shared clonotypes. Across several donors, roughly 5% of naive CD4, around 3.3% of naive CD8, about 2.3% of memory CD4, and under 0.45% of memory CD8 clonotypes were shared. Larger estimated clonotype richness was generally found for naive subsets than for memory subsets. Sampling was restricted to blood, and TCR repertoires in tissue are likely to differ from TCR repertoires in blood. Pairwise subsampling indicated that sequencing depth was expected to affect the degree of clonotype sharing among donors.

As concerns this clone: Its antigen specificity is not known. Base-call qualities are not available, and no considerably larger clone is one nucleotide away.

Using the deep immunoSEQ assay, TCR CDR3 regions were amplified from genomic DNA by multiplex PCR. Extracted genomic DNA from each cell subset was distributed evenly across all wells of several immunoSEQ 96-well plates, and each plate was treated as a replicate. For sorted subsets, roughly 200 ng of genomic DNA, equivalent to 30,000 or so T cell genomes, went into each replicate PCR. The purified libraries were quantified using a Qubit 3.0 fluorometer, sized with a Bioanalyzer 2100, and then quantified again using the KAPA Library Quantification kit. Every immunoSEQ 96-well plate was sequenced on a separate single-read 150-cycle Illumina NextSeq 550 flow cell. Per the source publication's procedure: Because only junctional sequences without quality scores were contained in the immunoSEQ output, filtering matching that applied to full-length reads could not be performed. To assign V/J genes and CDR3, sequences were annotated using PyIR, a Python wrapper for IgBLAST v1.9, with IMGT germline references. Any read was removed if the V/J assignment was weak (E-value above 1e-6), the CDR3 was missing, or the read contained stop codons, out-of-frame junctions, or ambiguous translated residues. V3J clonotypes were defined as sequences sharing the same inferred V gene, J gene, and CDR3 amino acid sequence. The percentage overlap between two repertoires was calculated by dividing the number of shared unique clonotypes by the size of the smaller repertoire. RTK rarefaction, the Chao1 estimator, and Recon v2.1 estimates of unobserved clonotypes were used to assess repertoire richness. OLGA was used to compute generation probabilities for all TCRbeta clonotypes that the gDNA method yielded from a handful of donors. Drawn from immuneACCESS, this table holds only the in-frame rearrangements with V and J called that TCRdb kept. Clones are partly lost; checked studies trace under half to an unresolved V gene and leave the rest unexplained. V and J calls and clone size follow that table, whereas D and trimming were derived from the DNA. For this sample there are about 2.3 million clones; 85% to 95% appear just once. Clones ranked in the top ten supply about 0.41% of the sample.

The donors were healthy, HIV-negative adults with no recently reported acute infections or vaccinations. All donors were Caucasian adults living in Nashville, Tennessee, USA. CD4+ T cells were enriched through magnetic negative selection, after which naive cells were positively selected on CD45RA and the remaining negative fraction served as the memory subset. Blood was obtained by leukapheresis, after which PBMCs were separated by Ficoll-Histopaque density gradient centrifugation and cryopreserved in liquid nitrogen vapor phase. Analytical flow cytometry was used to check the purity and quantity of every magnetically sorted T cell population. Genomic DNA was isolated from every sorted fraction and measured by UV absorbance on a Nanodrop 2000c. According to the germline V gene, CDR1 reads MGHDK and CDR2 reads SYGVNS. The CDR3 has 16 amino acids, counting the end cysteine and phenylalanine. Only the CDR3 DNA stays, 48 bases, in frame from base 1. The V end gives up 8 bases and the J end 5 bases, leaving 12 bases in the junction not matched to a gene.

Sequenced material: naive CD4+ T cells from PBMCs. Reading the label with the study, this specimen's cell subset or site is: CD45RA+ positively selected. The chain is made from TRBV25-1 and TRBJ2-2, and 9 junctional nucleotides match TRBD1. The source of this sequence is a man between 18 and 35 years old in good health. Some clones in this sample may be carry-over from other donors' samples. The DNA reads as follows: TGTGCCAGCTCTCCGGACAGGGGATCTTGGACCGGGGAGCTGTTTTTT. Translated, it gives CASSPDRGSWTGELFF.